The 2 T cell receptor beta chains given below trace back to one sample, sequenced in a study of blood T cell repertoires in COVID-19. Measured with immunoSEQ multiplex PCR; TCRdb has only the in-frame clones, and not every one. The sample includes about 88,000 clones, roughly 87% seen only once; the top ten take 5% to 7%. Sequencing was carried out using peripheral blood. These receptors all stem from a man younger than 35 with COVID-19, enrolled during active disease.

The genes are TRBV9 and TRBJ1-3; D might be TRBD1 (6 bases). The V end lost 3 bases, the J end lost 0 bases, and 10 bases lay between the germline ends. Per the germline V gene, CDR1 is SGDLS and CDR2 is YYNGEE. The CDR3 is 15 residues long. This chain's CDR3 is CASSAPGDSGNTIYF. Written as DNA, the CDR3 is TGTGCCAGCAGCGCCCCAGGGGACTCTGGAAACACCATATATTTT.

This chain links TRBV7-9 with TRBJ2-7; 11 bases are shared with TRBD2. CDR1 SEHNR and CDR2 FQNEAQ come from the germline V gene (reference sequence). V was clipped by 3 bases and J by 7 bases; unmatched bases: 5. The CDR3 is made up of 14 amino acids. Here the CDR3 DNA reads TGTGCCAGCAGCTTTAGCGGGAGGGCCGGTGAGCAGTACTTC. It translates to CASSFSGRAGEQYF.